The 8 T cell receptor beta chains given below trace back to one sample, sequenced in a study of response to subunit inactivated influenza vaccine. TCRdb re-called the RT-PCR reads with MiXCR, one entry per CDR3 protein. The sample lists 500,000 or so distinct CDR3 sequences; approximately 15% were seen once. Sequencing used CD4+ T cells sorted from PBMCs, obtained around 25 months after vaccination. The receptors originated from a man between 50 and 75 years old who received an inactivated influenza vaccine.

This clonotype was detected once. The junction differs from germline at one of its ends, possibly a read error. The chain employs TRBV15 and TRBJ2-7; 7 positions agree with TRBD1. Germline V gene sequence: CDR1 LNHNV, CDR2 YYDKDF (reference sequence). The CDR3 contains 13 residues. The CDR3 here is CATSRDRDYEQYF. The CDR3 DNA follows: TGCGCCACCAGCAGAGACAGGGACTACGAGCAGTACTTC. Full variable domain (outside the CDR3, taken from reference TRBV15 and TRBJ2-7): DAMVIQNPRYQVTQFGKPVTLSCSQTLNHNVMYWYQQKSSQAPKLLFHYYDKDFNNEADTPDNFQSRRPNTSFCFLDIRSPGLGDTAMYLCATSRDRDYEQYFGPGTRLTVT.

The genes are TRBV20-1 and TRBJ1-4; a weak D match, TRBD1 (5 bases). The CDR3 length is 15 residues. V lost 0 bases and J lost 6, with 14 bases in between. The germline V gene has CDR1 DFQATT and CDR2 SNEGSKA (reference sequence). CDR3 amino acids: CSARDGGRGDEKLFF. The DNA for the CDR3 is TGCAGTGCTAGAGATGGGGGAAGAGGCGATGAAAAACTGTTTTTT.

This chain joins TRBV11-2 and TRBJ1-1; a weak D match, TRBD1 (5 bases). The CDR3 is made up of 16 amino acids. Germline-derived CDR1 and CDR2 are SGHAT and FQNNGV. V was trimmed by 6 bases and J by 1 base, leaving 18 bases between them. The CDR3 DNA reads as TGTGCCAGCAGACCTCGAGGGGCAGGATGGAACACTGAAGCTTTCTTT. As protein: CASRPRGAGWNTEAFF.

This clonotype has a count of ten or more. The CDR3 bases are TGCGCCAGCAGCTCAGGACCGGGACAGGGAGAGACCCAGTACTTC. Translation gives CASSSGPGQGETQYF. The chain links TRBV5-1 to TRBJ2-5; 9 bases agree with TRBD1. This CDR3 is built from 15 residues. J lost 4 bases, V lost 3 bases, and 7 bases had no gene match. The germline CDR1 and CDR2 sequences are SGHRS and YFSETQ.

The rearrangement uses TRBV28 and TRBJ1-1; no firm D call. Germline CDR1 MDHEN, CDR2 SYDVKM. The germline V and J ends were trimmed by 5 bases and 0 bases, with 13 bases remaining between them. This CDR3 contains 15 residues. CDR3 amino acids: CASSLTVQLNTEAFF. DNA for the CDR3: TGTGCCAGCAGTCTAACAGTCCAATTGAACACTGAAGCTTTCTTT.

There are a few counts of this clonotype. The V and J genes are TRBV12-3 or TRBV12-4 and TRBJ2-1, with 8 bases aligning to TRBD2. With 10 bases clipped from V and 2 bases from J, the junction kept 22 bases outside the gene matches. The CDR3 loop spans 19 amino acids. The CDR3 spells CAISDPFTSGGRPYNEQFF. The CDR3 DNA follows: TGTGCCATCTCAGATCCCTTCACTAGCGGAGGTCGGCCCTACAATGAGCAGTTCTTC.

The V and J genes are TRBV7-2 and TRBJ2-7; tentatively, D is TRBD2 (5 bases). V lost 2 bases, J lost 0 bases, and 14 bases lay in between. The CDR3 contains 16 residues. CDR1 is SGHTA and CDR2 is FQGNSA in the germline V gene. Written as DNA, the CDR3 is TGTGCCAGCAGCTTAATGGCGGCTGGGAGCTCCTACGAGCAGTACTTC. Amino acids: CASSLMAAGSSYEQYF. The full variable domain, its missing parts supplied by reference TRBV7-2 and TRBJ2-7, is GAGVSQSPSNKVTEKGKDVELRCDPISGHTALYWYRQSLGQGLEFLIYFQGNSAPDKSGLPSDRFSAERTGGSVSTLTIQRTQQEDSAVYLCASSLMAAGSSYEQYFGPGTRLTVT.

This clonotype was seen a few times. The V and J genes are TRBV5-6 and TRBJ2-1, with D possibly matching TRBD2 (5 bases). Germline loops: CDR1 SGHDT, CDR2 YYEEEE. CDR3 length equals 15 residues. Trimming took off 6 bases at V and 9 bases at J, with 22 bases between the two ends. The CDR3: CASTLGRPGTSEQFF. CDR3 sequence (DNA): TGTGCCAGCACCTTAGGGCGACCCGGAACTAGTGAGCAGTTCTTC.